Listed below are T cell receptor beta chains from one sample, sequenced in a study of early T cells in non-severe SARS-CoV-2 infection. TCRdb reprocessed the 5' RACE reads with MiXCR, giving one entry per CDR3 protein. The data contain some 22,000 distinct CDR3 sequences, over 4% of them singletons. The sequencing sample was made of whole blood. Receptors were obtained from an adult who was a healthcare worker with PCR-confirmed SARS-CoV-2 infection or an uninfected control (not recorded which). Each CDR3 is given with its conserved first and last residue. The D gene is left open where the match is weak. Size is omitted from some rows. Given values are once, few, many or a class for expanded clones.

CDR3 protein	CDR3 DNA	clone size	D gene	V gene	J gene
CASSYRGTQFFTNGYTF	TGTGCCAGCAGTTACAGGGGGACGCAATTTTTCACTAATGGCTACACCTTC	.	TRBD1	TRBV12-3/TRBV12-4	TRBJ1-2
CASSPRRGYSNQPQHF	TGTGCCAGCTCACCTCGCAGGGGGTATAGCAATCAGCCCCAGCATTTT	many	TRBD1	TRBV18	TRBJ1-5
CASSFGGGAAEQYF	TGTGCCAGCAGCTTCGGCGGGGGGGCTGCCGAGCAGTACTTC	.	TRBD2	TRBV7-2	TRBJ2-7
CASSRSGGAPNEQFF	TGTGCCAGCAGCCGGAGCGGGGGGGCACCTAATGAGCAGTTCTTC	.	TRBD2	TRBV4-2	TRBJ2-1
CSAALLNTEAFF	TGCAGTGCGGCGCTTCTGAACACTGAAGCTTTCTTT	many	.	TRBV20-1	TRBJ1-1
CASSLSSLPSRETQYF	TGTGCCAGCAGTTTGTCCAGCCTACCCTCCCGGGAGACCCAGTACTTC	many	.	TRBV12-3/TRBV12-4	TRBJ2-5
CASSLEGKTQYF	TGTGCCAGCAGCTTAGAGGGAAAGACCCAGTACTTC	many	.	TRBV7-6	TRBJ2-5
CASSWSADTQYF	TGTGCCAGCAGCTGGAGCGCAGATACGCAGTATTTT	many	.	TRBV11-3	TRBJ2-3
CASSLDGHRGYTF	TGTGCCAGCAGCCTAGACGGCCACAGGGGCTACACCTTC	many	.	TRBV3-1	TRBJ1-2
CASSQAVMGAYYGYTF	TGCGCCAGCAGCCAAGCGGTAATGGGCGCGTACTATGGCTACACCTTC	many	.	TRBV4-3	TRBJ1-2
CASSLLAGDLYEQYF	TGTGCCAGCAGCTTGCTAGCGGGGGATTTATACGAGCAGTACTTC	many	TRBD2	TRBV5-8	TRBJ2-7
CATSRDRKITEAFF	TGTGCCACCAGCAGAGATCGTAAAATTACTGAAGCTTTCTTT	many	.	TRBV15	TRBJ1-1
CASRETEITRTEAFF	TGTGCCAGCCGGGAGACAGAGATAACTCGGACTGAAGCTTTCTTT	many	.	TRBV6-2/TRBV6-3	TRBJ1-1
CASSLLPQGEDTEAFF	TGTGCCAGCAGCTTACTCCCACAGGGGGAGGACACTGAAGCTTTCTTT	many	TRBD1	TRBV6-5	TRBJ1-1
CSVELRDAAPSAGANVLTF	TGCAGCGTTGAGCTCCGGGACGCAGCCCCATCGGCTGGGGCCAACGTCCTGACTTTC	many	.	TRBV29-1	TRBJ2-6
CASSVDPGGPGEQFF	TGTGCCAGCAGCGTAGATCCGGGGGGGCCCGGTGAGCAGTTCTTC	many	TRBD2	TRBV9	TRBJ2-1
CKTGRIYEQYF	TGTAAAACGGGTAGAATCTACGAGCAGTACTTC	many	.	TRBV6-7	TRBJ2-7
CASSSSGGGLETQYF	TGTGCCAGCAGCTCGTCGGGCGGGGGTCTAGAGACCCAGTACTTC	many	TRBD2	TRBV5-6	TRBJ2-5
CATSRDSPTLISKNIQYF	TGTGCCACCAGCAGAGACAGTCCAACCCTGATATCCAAAAACATTCAGTACTTC	many	.	TRBV15	TRBJ2-4
CASSSRGADGELFF	TGTGCCAGCAGCTCCCGGGGTGCGGACGGGGAGCTGTTTTTT	few	.	TRBV11-3	TRBJ2-2
CASSLQGGNQPQHF	TGTGCCAGCAGCCTGCAAGGGGGCAATCAGCCCCAGCATTTT	.	.	TRBV27	TRBJ1-5
CASSLDEGVYSGNTIYF	TGTGCCAGCAGCTTGGACGAGGGGGTCTACTCTGGAAACACCATATATTTT	many	.	TRBV5-6	TRBJ1-3
CASSEVVDWGQINEQFF	TGTGCCAGCAGTGAGGTGGTGGACTGGGGACAGATTAATGAGCAGTTCTTC	many	TRBD1	TRBV2	TRBJ2-1
CASSPGGFKAGELFF	TGTGCCAGCAGTCCAGGGGGCTTTAAGGCCGGGGAGCTGTTTTTT	few	TRBD1	TRBV12-3/TRBV12-4	TRBJ2-2
CGDRDDYGYTF	TGCGGGGACAGGGATGACTATGGCTACACCTTC	.	TRBD1	TRBV20-1	TRBJ1-2
CASSLGWGRFGELFF	TGTGCCAGCAGCTTGGGCTGGGGGCGTTTCGGGGAGCTGTTTTTT	few	.	TRBV7-2	TRBJ2-2
CASSLEGKGETQYF	TGTGCCAGCAGCTTGGAAGGAAAGGGCGAGACCCAGTACTTC	many	.	TRBV5-4	TRBJ2-5
CASSFALWGQGTYEQYF	TGTGCCAGCAGTTTCGCCTTGTGGGGACAGGGGACCTACGAGCAGTACTTC	few	TRBD1	TRBV6-5	TRBJ2-7
CSAKPSGASYNEQFF	TGCAGTGCGAAACCTAGCGGGGCTTCATACAATGAGCAGTTCTTC	many	TRBD2	TRBV20-1	TRBJ2-1
CASSLDTGATEAFF	TGTGCCAGCAGCTTGGATACAGGGGCCACTGAAGCTTTCTTT	.	TRBD1	TRBV5-6	TRBJ1-1
CASQDRDISFF	TGTGCCAGCCAGGACAGGGACATTTCGTTCTTC	many	TRBD1	TRBV18	TRBJ2-1
CASTRAGRGTGNTIYF	TGTGCCAGTACACGCGCGGGGAGAGGGACTGGAAACACCATATATTTT	few	.	TRBV19	TRBJ1-3
CASSVSGDYYNEQFF	TGTGCCAGCAGCGTAAGCGGGGATTACTACAATGAGCAGTTCTTC	.	TRBD2	TRBV9	TRBJ2-1
CASSPTRPNYGYTF	TGCGCCAGCAGCCCGACCAGGCCAAACTATGGCTACACCTTC	many	.	TRBV5-1	TRBJ1-2
CASSTGPLDTQYF	TGTGCCAGCAGCACCGGGCCGTTAGATACGCAGTATTTT	many	.	TRBV3-1	TRBJ2-3
CASSWGADNQPQHF	TGTGCCAGCAGTTGGGGCGCAGACAATCAGCCCCAGCATTTT	medium-sized	.	TRBV27	TRBJ1-5
CASSLQASPSYNEQFF	TGTGCCAGCAGCTTACAGGCTAGCCCCTCCTACAATGAGCAGTTCTTC	.	.	TRBV7-3	TRBJ2-1
CASAILAGRHTQYF	TGTGCCAGCGCAATACTAGCGGGGAGACATACGCAGTATTTT	many	TRBD2	TRBV27	TRBJ2-3
CASSLRGGADEQFF	TGTGCCAGCAGCTTGCGCGGGGGGGCAGATGAGCAGTTCTTC	many	TRBD2	TRBV5-5	TRBJ2-1
CASSYIPGQGAYEQYF	TGTGCCAGCAGTTATATCCCGGGGCAGGGCGCCTACGAGCAGTACTTC	medium-sized	.	TRBV6-2/TRBV6-3	TRBJ2-7